This T cell receptor (beta chain) is drawn from a study of vaccination and CD4 T cells after COVID-19. Study-wide background: SARS-CoV-2, HCoV-NL63, HCoV-OC43 and HCoV-229E supplied the overlapping spike peptides used to stimulate cells.

Treatment described: approximately 9-day PBMC culture with coronavirus spike peptide pools or control peptides (ViraFEST assay). Antigen-specific T cells were expanded with peptide pools by ViraFEST, and TCRs were then sequenced. Every well contained around 2 million PBMCs, which were grown with roughly 9.1 IU/ml IL-2 and 9 to 10 ug/ml peptide pools. J was trimmed by 1 base and V by 5 bases; bases with no gene match: 3. Germline V gene lookup returns CDR1 SNHLY and CDR2 FYNNEI. This CDR3 contains 15 residues. A note on this clonotype: Antigen specificity is unknown.

The Oncomine TCR Beta short-read assay sequenced DNA from cultured CD4+ T cells. A single record per CDR3 protein comes from TCRdb applying MiXCR to the PCR reads. This table has some 8,400 distinct CDR3 sequences, around 33% appearing once. The V gene is TRBV2, the J gene TRBJ2-2, with 8 positions matching TRBD1. This clonotype originated in a human donor with COVID-19. The sequencing sample was made of cultured CD4+ T cells from blood. CDR3 residues: CASSSGTGNTGELFF. In DNA, the CDR3 is TGTGCCAGCAGTTCCGGGACAGGGAACACCGGGGAGCTGTTTTTT.